The source of this T cell receptor (beta chain) is a study of memory CD4+ T cells and cytomegalovirus serostatus. Clones were read by immunoSEQ multiplex PCR, and TCRdb kept only the in-frame ones, dropping some. The table shows approximately 52,000 clones, with just under 80% occurring only once. The sort gate was single viable CD3+CD4+CD8-CD45RO+ cells for memory CD4+ T cells. The receptor comes from an adult in good health and CMV-seronegative. The sequenced sample consisted of memory CD4+ T cells from blood.

The CDR3 protein is CASSYREFGELFF. As DNA, the CDR3 is TGTGCCAGCAGCTACCGGGAGTTCGGGGAGCTGTTTTTT. The genes are TRBV7-8 and TRBJ2-2; possibly TRBD2 for D (6 bases). The CDR3 runs 13 residues. Germline V gives CDR1 SGHVS, CDR2 FQNEAQ. Trimming shortened V by 4 bases and J by 7 bases, and 10 bases separated the two germline ends.